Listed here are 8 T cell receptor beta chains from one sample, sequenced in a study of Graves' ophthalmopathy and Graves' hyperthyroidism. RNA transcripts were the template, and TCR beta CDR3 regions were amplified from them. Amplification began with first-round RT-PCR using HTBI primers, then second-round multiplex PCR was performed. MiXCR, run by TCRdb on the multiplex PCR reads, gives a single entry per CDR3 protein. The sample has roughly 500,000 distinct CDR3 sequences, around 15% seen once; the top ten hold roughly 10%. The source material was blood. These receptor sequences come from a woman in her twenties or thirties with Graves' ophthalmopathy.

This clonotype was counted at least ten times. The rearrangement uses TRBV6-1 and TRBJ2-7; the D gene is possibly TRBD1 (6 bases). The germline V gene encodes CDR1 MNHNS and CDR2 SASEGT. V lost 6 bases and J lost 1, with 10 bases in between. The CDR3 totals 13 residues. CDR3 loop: CASRITGSYEQYF. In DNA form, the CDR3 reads TGTGCCAGCAGAATCACAGGGTCCTACGAGCAGTACTTC.

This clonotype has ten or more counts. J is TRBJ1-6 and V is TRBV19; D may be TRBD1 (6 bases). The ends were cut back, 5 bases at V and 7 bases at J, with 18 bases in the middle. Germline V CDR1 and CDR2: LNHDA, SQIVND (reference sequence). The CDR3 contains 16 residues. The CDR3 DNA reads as TGTGCCAGTAGTTATGCCGCACAGGGCGGAAATTCACCCCTCCACTTT. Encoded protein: CASSYAAQGGNSPLHF. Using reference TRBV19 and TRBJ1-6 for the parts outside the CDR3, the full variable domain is DGGITQSPKYLFRKEGQNVTLSCEQNLNHDAMYWYRQDPGQGLRLIYYSQIVNDFQKGDIAEGYSVSREKKESFPLTVTSAQKNPTAFYLCASSYAAQGGNSPLHFGNGTRLTVT.

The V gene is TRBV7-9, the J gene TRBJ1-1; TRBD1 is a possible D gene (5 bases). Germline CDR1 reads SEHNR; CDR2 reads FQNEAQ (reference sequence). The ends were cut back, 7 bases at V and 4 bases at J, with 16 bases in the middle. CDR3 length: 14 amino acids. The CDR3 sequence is CASIPGGAGTEAFF. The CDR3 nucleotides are TGTGCCAGCATCCCGGGAGGGGCCGGCACTGAAGCTTTCTTT.

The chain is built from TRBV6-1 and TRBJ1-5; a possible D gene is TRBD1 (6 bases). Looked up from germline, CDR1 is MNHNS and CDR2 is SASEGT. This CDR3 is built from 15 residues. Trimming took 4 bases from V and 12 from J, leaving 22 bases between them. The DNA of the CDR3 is TGTGCCAGCAGTGGGGGGGCGGGGTCAATCAGCTACCAGCATTTT. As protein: CASSGGAGSISYQHF.

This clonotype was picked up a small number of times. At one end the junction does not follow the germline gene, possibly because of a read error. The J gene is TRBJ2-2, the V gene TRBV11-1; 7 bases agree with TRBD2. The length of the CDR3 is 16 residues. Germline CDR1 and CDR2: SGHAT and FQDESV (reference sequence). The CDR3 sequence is CASSSPGTTSTGELCF. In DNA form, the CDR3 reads TGTGCCAGCAGCTCCCCAGGGACTACCTCAACCGGGGAGCTGTGTTTT.

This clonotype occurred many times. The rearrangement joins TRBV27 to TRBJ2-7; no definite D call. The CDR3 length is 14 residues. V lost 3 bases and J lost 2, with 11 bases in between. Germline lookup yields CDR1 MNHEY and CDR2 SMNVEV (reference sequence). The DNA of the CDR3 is TGTGCCAGCAGTTTTGGCCAGAGACCCTACGAGCAGTACTTC. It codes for CASSFGQRPYEQYF.

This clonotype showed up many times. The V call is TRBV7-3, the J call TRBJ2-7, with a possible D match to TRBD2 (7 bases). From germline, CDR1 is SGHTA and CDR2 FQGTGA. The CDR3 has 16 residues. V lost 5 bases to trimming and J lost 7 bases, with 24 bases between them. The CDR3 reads CASSGPGAGAPREQYF. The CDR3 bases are TGTGCCAGCAGCGGTCCCGGGGCGGGGGCCCCGCGGGAGCAGTACTTC.

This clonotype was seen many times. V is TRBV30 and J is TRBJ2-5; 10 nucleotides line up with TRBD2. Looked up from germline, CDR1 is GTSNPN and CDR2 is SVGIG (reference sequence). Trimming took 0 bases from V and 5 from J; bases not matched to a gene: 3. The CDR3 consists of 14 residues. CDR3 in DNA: TGTGCCTGGAGTGTTGCGACTAGCGGGGAGACCCAGTACTTC. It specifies CAWSVATSGETQYF.